This T cell receptor (beta chain) was obtained from a study of T cell repertoires in cytomegalovirus infection. Looking at the study overall: CMV infection plus the matching HLA type was flagged by public TCR beta signatures. Findings of the study overall: What dominated the ex vivo response were HLA-C-restricted CMV-specific TCR beta clonotypes.

TCRdb used MiXCR to reprocess the reads, holding one entry per CDR3 protein. The data contain approximately 1,000,000 distinct CDR3 sequences, around 29% of them singletons. Per the germline V gene, CDR1 is MNHNS and CDR2 is SASEGT. Deletions cut 7 bases from V and 2 bases from J, with 17 bases between. CDR3 length: 15 residues. This clonotype has just a few counts. The antigen is undetermined. The TCR originated in a human donor in good health (CMV status not recorded). Some clones in this sample may be carry-over from other donors' samples. Sequencing was performed on cultured CD8+ T cells from PBMCs, taken from culture after CMV antigen stimulation. The chain uses TRBV6-1 and TRBJ1-1; D is uncertain. The CDR3 DNA follows: TGTGCCAGCACCTTAGTCAACAAGGGAAACACTGAAGCTTTCTTT. Residues: CASTLVNKGNTEAFF.